The clone carrying this TCR beta chain was seen more than once but under ten times. As yet, its antigen is unknown. This sample was included in a study of T cell repertoires in cytomegalovirus infection. TCRdb passed the reads through MiXCR, listing each CDR3 protein once. Of roughly 170,000 distinct CDR3 sequences in the sample, about 20% were seen once. This receptor was obtained from a human donor in good health (CMV status not recorded). Some clones in this sample may be carry-over from other donors' samples. The starting material was CD8+ T cells from cultured PBMCs, obtained from culture after CMV antigen stimulation.

CDR3 region: CASNRGLNTEAFF. CDR3 nucleotide sequence: TGTGCCAGCAATCGGGGACTCAACACTGAAGCTTTCTTT. The chain links TRBV7-9 to TRBJ1-1; TRBD1 might be the D (5 bases). Trimming pared 7 bases from V and 2 bases from J, leaving 11 bases between. Germline CDR1 reads SEHNR; CDR2 reads FQNEAQ (reference sequence). This CDR3 region has 13 residues.